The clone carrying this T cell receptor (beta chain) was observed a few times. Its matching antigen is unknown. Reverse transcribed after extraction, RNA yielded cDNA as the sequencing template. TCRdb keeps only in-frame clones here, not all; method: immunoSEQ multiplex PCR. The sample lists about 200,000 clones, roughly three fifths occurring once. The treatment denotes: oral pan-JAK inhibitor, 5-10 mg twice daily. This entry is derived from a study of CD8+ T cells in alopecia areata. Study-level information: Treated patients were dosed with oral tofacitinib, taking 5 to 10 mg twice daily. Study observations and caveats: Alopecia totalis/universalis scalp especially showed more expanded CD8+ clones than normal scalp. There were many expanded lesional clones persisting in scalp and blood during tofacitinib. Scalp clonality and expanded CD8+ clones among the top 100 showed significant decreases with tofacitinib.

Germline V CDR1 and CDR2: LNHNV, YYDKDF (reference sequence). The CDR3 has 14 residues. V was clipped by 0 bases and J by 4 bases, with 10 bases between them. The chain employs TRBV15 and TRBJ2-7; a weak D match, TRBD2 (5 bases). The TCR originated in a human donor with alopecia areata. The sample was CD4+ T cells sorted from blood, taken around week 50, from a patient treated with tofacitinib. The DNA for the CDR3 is TGTGCCACCAGCAGAGATATTGGAGGTTACGAGCAGTACTTC. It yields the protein CATSRDIGGYEQYF.